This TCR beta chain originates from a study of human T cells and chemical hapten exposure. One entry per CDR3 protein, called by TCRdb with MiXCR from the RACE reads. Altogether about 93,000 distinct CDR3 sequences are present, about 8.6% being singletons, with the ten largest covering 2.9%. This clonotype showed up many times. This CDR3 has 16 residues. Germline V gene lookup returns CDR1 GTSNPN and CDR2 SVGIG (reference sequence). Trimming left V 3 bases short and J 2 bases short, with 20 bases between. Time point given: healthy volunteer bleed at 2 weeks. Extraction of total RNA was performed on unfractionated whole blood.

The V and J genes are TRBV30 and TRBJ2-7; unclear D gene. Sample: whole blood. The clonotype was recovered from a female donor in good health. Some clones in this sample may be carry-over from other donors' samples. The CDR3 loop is CAWSSFVWTGPYEQYF. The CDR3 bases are TGTGCCTGGAGCTCATTTGTTTGGACGGGCCCCTACGAGCAGTACTTC.